These T cell receptor beta chains were read from a single sample in a study of vaccination and CD4 T cells after COVID-19. Antigens for these TCRs are unknown. From the PCR reads, TCRdb called clonotypes with MiXCR, one entry per CDR3 protein. The table records approximately 13,000 distinct CDR3 sequences, around half of them present only once. The sample comprised CD4+ T cells from blood, cultured in vitro. The receptors here all came from a human donor who had recovered from COVID-19. The CDR3 runs from the conserved cysteine through the conserved F or W. The order of the fields is CDR3 protein, V gene, D gene, J gene. A D gene is named only where the DNA matches it firmly.

cdr3_aa: CASSLAPGTLAYEQYF
v_call: TRBV5-4
d_call: NA
j_call: TRBJ2-7

cdr3_aa: CASSASHSSGSLEQYF
v_call: TRBV2
d_call: TRBD2
j_call: TRBJ2-7

cdr3_aa: CSARDPGTENTGELFF
v_call: TRBV20-1
d_call: NA
j_call: TRBJ2-2

cdr3_aa: CASSLVFAPGMGTIYF
v_call: TRBV7-9
d_call: NA
j_call: TRBJ1-3

cdr3_aa: CASGPGATYEQYF
v_call: TRBV28
d_call: NA
j_call: TRBJ2-7

cdr3_aa: CASSHGAESFF
v_call: TRBV6-1
d_call: NA
j_call: TRBJ1-1

cdr3_aa: CSASSAGGLETQYF
v_call: TRBV20-1
d_call: TRBD2
j_call: TRBJ2-5

cdr3_aa: CASNGARSTEAFF
v_call: TRBV6-1
d_call: NA
j_call: TRBJ1-1

cdr3_aa: CASSPTGDRGYTF
v_call: TRBV7-9
d_call: NA
j_call: TRBJ1-2

cdr3_aa: CASSLVRGTTGELFF
v_call: TRBV11-2
d_call: NA
j_call: TRBJ2-2

cdr3_aa: CASSETSGNNEQYF
v_call: TRBV12-3/TRBV12-4
d_call: TRBD2
j_call: TRBJ2-7

cdr3_aa: CASSRTRVLGEKLFF
v_call: TRBV27
d_call: NA
j_call: TRBJ1-4

cdr3_aa: CASSSGTGNTGELFF
v_call: TRBV7-9
d_call: TRBD1
j_call: TRBJ2-2

cdr3_aa: CASSEGLRGQTGELFF
v_call: TRBV2
d_call: NA
j_call: TRBJ2-2

cdr3_aa: CSAQPGLAGVNEQYF
v_call: TRBV20-1
d_call: TRBD2
j_call: TRBJ2-7

cdr3_aa: CASSLFGDRLSNQPQHF
v_call: TRBV28
d_call: TRBD1
j_call: TRBJ1-5

cdr3_aa: CASSYPTSGSTGELFF
v_call: TRBV6-2/TRBV6-3
d_call: TRBD2
j_call: TRBJ2-2

cdr3_aa: CASSAGGSTDTQYF
v_call: TRBV7-9
d_call: TRBD1
j_call: TRBJ2-3

cdr3_aa: CSARTQGGSSYEQYF
v_call: TRBV20-1
d_call: NA
j_call: TRBJ2-7

cdr3_aa: CSAIPLAGGLYEQYF
v_call: TRBV20-1
d_call: TRBD2
j_call: TRBJ2-7

cdr3_aa: CASSLEGIADEQYF
v_call: TRBV5-1
d_call: NA
j_call: TRBJ2-7

cdr3_aa: CASSLMFDGPLEGGQYF
v_call: TRBV18
d_call: NA
j_call: TRBJ2-3

cdr3_aa: CASSLFPGLGPDTQYF
v_call: TRBV7-6
d_call: NA
j_call: TRBJ2-3

cdr3_aa: CASSFVADTQYF
v_call: TRBV7-2
d_call: NA
j_call: TRBJ2-3

cdr3_aa: CSARSPGVWTGVQSTGELFF
v_call: TRBV20-1
d_call: TRBD1
j_call: TRBJ2-2

cdr3_aa: CASSTDRVREQYF
v_call: TRBV6-2/TRBV6-3
d_call: TRBD1
j_call: TRBJ2-7

cdr3_aa: CATSRDWETQYF
v_call: TRBV15
d_call: NA
j_call: TRBJ2-5

cdr3_aa: CASSSPTGTSGSWYF
v_call: TRBV7-8
d_call: TRBD2
j_call: TRBJ2-7

cdr3_aa: CASSLDRGNEQPQHF
v_call: TRBV7-2
d_call: TRBD1
j_call: TRBJ1-5

cdr3_aa: CASRGVVETQYF
v_call: TRBV14
d_call: NA
j_call: TRBJ2-5

cdr3_aa: CASSLPRQIGYTF
v_call: TRBV28
d_call: NA
j_call: TRBJ1-2

cdr3_aa: CASSIQGSGTDTQYF
v_call: TRBV19
d_call: NA
j_call: TRBJ2-3

cdr3_aa: CASSPGLEQETQYF
v_call: TRBV18
d_call: TRBD2
j_call: TRBJ2-5

cdr3_aa: CASSQGRTYGYTF
v_call: TRBV12-3/TRBV12-4
d_call: NA
j_call: TRBJ1-2

cdr3_aa: CASGTGYTGELFF
v_call: TRBV28
d_call: TRBD1
j_call: TRBJ2-2

cdr3_aa: CASSDYGGQFNQPQHF
v_call: TRBV6-2/TRBV6-3
d_call: TRBD1
j_call: TRBJ1-5

cdr3_aa: CASSSLSGTGPDTQYF
v_call: TRBV7-6
d_call: TRBD1
j_call: TRBJ2-3

cdr3_aa: CSAPHLRAGELFF
v_call: TRBV20-1
d_call: NA
j_call: TRBJ2-2

cdr3_aa: CASSPGTGGRQPQHF
v_call: TRBV7-2
d_call: TRBD1
j_call: TRBJ1-5

cdr3_aa: CASSLSTGSNEQFF
v_call: TRBV11-3
d_call: NA
j_call: TRBJ2-1

cdr3_aa: CASSLPSADTQYF
v_call: TRBV5-4
d_call: NA
j_call: TRBJ2-3

cdr3_aa: CSARHPGLAGIRSYEQYF
v_call: TRBV20-1
d_call: TRBD2
j_call: TRBJ2-7

cdr3_aa: CASSLGQGEAFF
v_call: TRBV7-3
d_call: NA
j_call: TRBJ1-1

cdr3_aa: CAISDDYNEQFF
v_call: TRBV10-3
d_call: NA
j_call: TRBJ2-1

cdr3_aa: CATSIQRESKNEQFF
v_call: TRBV15
d_call: TRBD2
j_call: TRBJ2-1

cdr3_aa: CASRGTGVAGELFF
v_call: TRBV19
d_call: TRBD1
j_call: TRBJ2-2

cdr3_aa: CATSDLGLAGVGEQFF
v_call: TRBV24-1
d_call: TRBD2
j_call: TRBJ2-1

cdr3_aa: CSAIRLAGERETQYF
v_call: TRBV20-1
d_call: TRBD2
j_call: TRBJ2-5

cdr3_aa: CSAASNNSPLHF
v_call: TRBV20-1
d_call: NA
j_call: TRBJ1-6

cdr3_aa: CSAPGQGVASGNSDTQYF
v_call: TRBV20-1
d_call: NA
j_call: TRBJ2-3

cdr3_aa: CASSYGGTEAFF
v_call: TRBV6-2/TRBV6-3
d_call: NA
j_call: TRBJ1-1

cdr3_aa: CASSLRWAGQTDGRQPQHF
v_call: TRBV7-2
d_call: NA
j_call: TRBJ1-5

cdr3_aa: CASSYGPESGELFF
v_call: TRBV7-3
d_call: NA
j_call: TRBJ2-2